This T cell receptor beta chain was identified in a study of cytomegalovirus exposure and HLA in healthy donors. The wider study: Out of about 410 genotyped donors, around 80% belonged to the Caucasian-associated ancestry cluster. The study's findings and limits: Analysis was performed later, and it showed HLA-associated TCR beta chains to be more clonally expanded than equally common others.

In this sample, this clone turned up a few times. Its antigen is unknown. Germline-derived CDR1 and CDR2 are LGHNT and FRNRAP. V was shortened by 6 bases and J by 4 bases, with 19 bases between the two germline ends. The CDR3 contains 15 residues. The PCR contained 60 Vbeta and 13 Jbeta primers. Only in-frame clones appear in the TCRdb table, and some are missing; sequencing was by immunoSEQ multiplex PCR. The sample records 99,000 or so clones, over 9.5% being singletons. The origin of this receptor is a man between 40 and 49 years old in good health and CMV-seropositive. The rearrangement uses TRBV12-5 and TRBJ2-7; a possible D gene is TRBD2 (5 bases). The sample was PBMCs. DNA for the CDR3: TGTGCTAGTGGCCCAGTCAGCGGAATGGGGTACGAGCAGTACTTC. It codes for CASGPVSGMGYEQYF.